This is a list of T cell receptor beta chains from one sample in a study of cytomegalovirus exposure and HLA in healthy donors. Assay: immunoSEQ multiplex PCR; the TCRdb copy retains only in-frame clones and omits some. The table has 250,000 or so clones, approximately 87% seen once. The sample comprised PBMCs. These receptors were taken from a man younger than 35 in good health and CMV-seronegative. Each CDR3 is given with its conserved first and last residue. Each record gives: clone size, V gene, J gene, D gene, CDR3 protein, CDR3 DNA. A D gene is named only where the DNA matches it firmly. A row's size may be missing; if present it is once, few, many or a size class.

>-|TRBV27|TRBJ1-1|-
CASSSQGKNTEAFF
TGTGCCAGCAGTTCACAGGGCAAGAACACTGAAGCTTTCTTT
>-|TRBV7-9|TRBJ2-1|-
CASSSGAGRLNEQFF
TGTGCCAGCAGCTCAGGGGCCGGTAGGCTCAATGAGCAGTTCTTC
>few|TRBV7-9|TRBJ2-5|TRBD2
CASSKTSGAETQYF
TGTGCCAGCAGCAAGACTAGCGGGGCAGAGACCCAGTACTTC
>-|TRBV9|TRBJ1-5|TRBD1
CASSVDRGWDQPQHF
TGTGCCAGCAGCGTAGACAGGGGCTGGGATCAGCCCCAGCATTTT
>once|TRBV5-1|TRBJ2-1|TRBD2
CASSPGTSGGIGNEQFF
TGCGCCAGCAGCCCCGGGACTAGCGGGGGAATTGGGAATGAGCAGTTCTTC
>once|TRBV4-2|TRBJ1-1|-
CASSLWDITSTEAFF
TGTGCCAGCAGCCTGTGGGACATTACGAGCACTGAAGCTTTCTTT
>-|TRBV7-2|TRBJ2-7|TRBD2
CASSWLAEATYEQYF
TGTGCCAGCAGCTGGCTAGCGGAAGCTACCTACGAGCAGTACTTC
>-|TRBV27|TRBJ2-3|TRBD2
CASSSALLAGVTDTQYF
TGTGCCAGCAGCTCTGCTTTACTAGCGGGGGTAACAGATACGCAGTATTTT
>few|TRBV18|TRBJ1-1|TRBD1
CASSPPDRGRVNTEAFF
TGTGCCAGCTCACCCCCCGACAGGGGAAGGGTGAACACTGAAGCTTTCTTT
>-|TRBV19|TRBJ2-3|TRBD1
CASGGQGEADTQYF
TGTGCCAGTGGGGGACAGGGAGAAGCAGATACGCAGTATTTT
>-|TRBV9|TRBJ2-1|-
CASSFTGTYNEQFF
TGTGCCAGCAGCTTCACCGGGACTTACAATGAGCAGTTCTTC
>-|TRBV10-2|TRBJ2-7|TRBD2
CASSDPSGGAYEQYF
TGCGCCAGCAGTGATCCTAGCGGGGGAGCCTACGAGCAGTACTTC
>-|TRBV2|TRBJ2-7|-
CASSGTDYEQYF
TGTGCCAGCAGTGGGACTGACTACGAGCAGTACTTC
>-|TRBV30|TRBJ2-7|TRBD2
CAWSALTSGEQYF
TGTGCCTGGAGTGCCCTTACTAGCGGCGAGCAGTACTTC
>once|TRBV27|TRBJ2-1|TRBD2
CASSTGGGLSEQFF
TGTGCCAGCAGTACTGGGGGGGGACTCAGTGAGCAGTTCTTC
>few|TRBV18|TRBJ1-4|-
CASSPKAGVREKLFF
TGTGCCAGCTCACCAAAGGCAGGGGTAAGAGAAAAACTGTTTTTT
>-|TRBV5-1|TRBJ2-1|-
CASSYTSNNEQFF
TGCGCCAGCAGTTATACTAGTAACAATGAGCAGTTCTTC
>-|TRBV29-1|TRBJ1-1|TRBD1
CSVWTGEHTEAFF
TGCAGCGTCTGGACAGGGGAGCACACTGAAGCTTTCTTT
>-|TRBV2|TRBJ2-7|-
CASSARLSSYEQYF
TGTGCCAGCAGTGCTAGACTATCCTCCTACGAGCAGTACTTC
>-|TRBV27|TRBJ1-3|TRBD1
CASSLRTGGGNTIYF
TGTGCCAGCAGTTTACGGACAGGGGGAGGAAACACCATATATTTT
>once|TRBV28|TRBJ2-7|-
CASSFYAPAYEQYF
TGTGCCAGCAGTTTCTATGCGCCTGCTTACGAGCAGTACTTC
>-|TRBV9|TRBJ2-5|TRBD1
CASSATGGRETQYF
TGTGCCAGCAGCGCAACAGGGGGCAGGGAGACCCAGTACTTC
>-|TRBV6-1|TRBJ2-7|-
CASSEAGGVYEQYF
TGTGCCAGCAGTGAAGCAGGTGGAGTCTACGAGCAGTACTTC
>few|TRBV30|TRBJ2-5|-
CAWARDQETQYF
TGTGCCTGGGCACGGGACCAAGAGACCCAGTACTTC
>-|TRBV11-2|TRBJ2-2|-
CASSLDLTGELFF
TGTGCCAGCAGCTTAGACCTCACCGGGGAGCTGTTTTTT
>-|TRBV27|TRBJ2-2|-
CASSLVFTGELFF
TGTGCCAGCAGTTTAGTCTTCACCGGGGAGCTGTTTTTT
>-|TRBV9|TRBJ2-7|-
CASSPRQDYEQYF
TGTGCCAGCAGCCCCCGACAAGACTACGAGCAGTACTTC
>-|TRBV7-7|TRBJ2-2|TRBD2
CASSFSGRNTGELFF
TGTGCTAGCAGCTTTAGCGGGAGGAACACCGGGGAGCTGTTTTTT
>few|TRBV4-1|TRBJ1-2|-
CASSQEAATNYGYTF
TGCGCCAGCAGCCAAGAAGCGGCAACCAACTATGGCTACACCTTC
>once|TRBV27|TRBJ2-7|-
CASSPEGGYEQYF
TGTGCCAGCAGTCCCGAGGGCGGGTACGAGCAGTACTTC
>-|TRBV2|TRBJ1-1|-
CASNAGLAEAFF
TGTGCCAGCAATGCAGGGCTCGCTGAAGCTTTCTTT
>-|TRBV7-2|TRBJ2-5|-
CASSVRGGRETQYF
TGTGCCAGCAGCGTGCGGGGCGGGCGAGAGACCCAGTACTTC
>-|TRBV14|TRBJ2-1|TRBD2
CASSPLGLADYNEQFF
TGTGCCAGCAGCCCCCTGGGACTAGCGGATTACAATGAGCAGTTCTTC
>-|TRBV27|TRBJ2-7|TRBD1
CASSSWDREGTTLYEQYF
TGTGCCAGCAGTTCTTGGGACAGGGAAGGGACTACTCTCTACGAGCAGTACTTC
>-|TRBV27|TRBJ2-5|TRBD2
CASSLSATGGTQYF
TGTGCCAGCAGTTTATCCGCTACGGGGGGGACCCAGTACTTC
>-|TRBV27|TRBJ1-6|TRBD1
CASSRDRDSPLHF
TGTGCCAGCAGCCGGGACAGGGACTCACCCCTCCACTTT
>-|TRBV10-3|TRBJ1-1|TRBD1
CAISGQGNEAFF
TGTGCCATCAGTGGACAGGGGAATGAAGCTTTCTTT
>-|TRBV11-2|TRBJ2-1|-
CASSLGELAAPYNEQFF
TGTGCCAGCAGCTTAGGGGAACTAGCTGCTCCCTACAATGAGCAGTTCTTC
>-|TRBV19|TRBJ2-1|-
CASSINRVSYNEQFF
TGTGCCAGTAGTATCAACAGGGTATCCTACAATGAGCAGTTCTTC
>-|TRBV27|TRBJ1-2|TRBD1
CASSLGTGDIYGYTF
TGTGCCAGCAGTTTAGGAACAGGGGATATCTATGGCTACACCTTC
>-|TRBV15|TRBJ2-5|-
CATSTLRIETQYF
TGTGCCACCAGCACTTTGAGGATCGAGACCCAGTACTTC
>-|TRBV30|TRBJ1-5|-
CAWSENSNQPQHF
TGTGCCTGGAGCGAGAACAGCAATCAGCCCCAGCATTTT
>-|TRBV4-1|TRBJ2-1|-
CASSQEVPSGNEQFF
TGCGCCAGCAGCCAAGAGGTTCCCTCGGGCAATGAGCAGTTCTTC
>once|TRBV7-2|TRBJ2-5|TRBD2
CASSPLAGGTQYF
TGTGCCAGCAGCCCACTAGCGGGAGGAACCCAGTACTTC
>once|TRBV7-9|TRBJ2-5|TRBD1
CASSRAGQVETQYF
TGTGCCAGCAGCCGGGCGGGACAGGTGGAGACCCAGTACTTC
>-|TRBV27|TRBJ1-5|TRBD1
CASSFIGQGYSNQPQHF
TGTGCCAGCAGTTTTATTGGACAGGGGTACAGCAATCAGCCCCAGCATTTT
>-|TRBV14|TRBJ2-1|TRBD2
CASSRRLAGGHEQFF
TGTGCCAGCAGCCGAAGACTAGCGGGAGGTCACGAGCAGTTCTTC
>-|TRBV28|TRBJ2-7|TRBD2
CASMGGTSVWEQYF
TGTGCCAGCATGGGCGGGACTAGCGTGTGGGAGCAGTACTTC
>-|TRBV10-3|TRBJ2-5|TRBD2
CAISESSGGREETQYF
TGTGCCATCAGTGAATCCAGCGGGGGGCGTGAGGAGACCCAGTACTTC
>-|TRBV4-2|TRBJ2-7|TRBD1
CASSQDPGQGYEQYF
TGTGCCAGCAGCCAAGACCCGGGACAGGGCTACGAGCAGTACTTC
>-|TRBV5-1|TRBJ2-3|-
CASSPFGTDTQYF
TGCGCCAGCAGCCCGTTTGGCACAGATACGCAGTATTTT
>-|TRBV7-2|TRBJ2-7|TRBD1
CASSPDRGPHEQYF
TGTGCCAGCAGCCCTGACAGGGGGCCGCACGAGCAGTACTTC
>-|TRBV7-3|TRBJ2-7|TRBD1
CASSQTGGQYEQYF
TGTGCCAGCAGCCAGACAGGGGGCCAGTACGAGCAGTACTTC
>-|TRBV28|TRBJ2-7|-
CASSSPPGQSYEQYF
TGTGCCAGCAGCTCACCCCCGGGACAATCCTACGAGCAGTACTTC
>-|TRBV4-3|TRBJ1-1|TRBD1
CASSQEWGRGRHTEAFF
TGCGCCAGCAGCCAAGAATGGGGCAGGGGGCGGCACACTGAAGCTTTCTTT
>few|TRBV5-4|TRBJ1-2|-
CASSLAGGLFAPGYTF
TGTGCCAGCAGCTTGGCCGGGGGACTGTTCGCCCCTGGCTACACCTTC
>-|TRBV28|TRBJ1-2|TRBD1
CASSPPWGQGPGYTF
TGTGCCAGCAGTCCCCCGTGGGGACAGGGCCCTGGCTACACCTTC